This T cell receptor beta chain is from a study of blood T cells in healthy people across ages. Overall study findings and caveats: The authors considered diversity estimates from one million T cells to be underestimates. Compared with aged donors, long-lived donors showed fewer expanded clones, suggesting selection.

This clonotype was seen a few times. The target antigen is unknown. This CDR3 spans 16 amino acids. Deletions cut 0 bases from V and 2 bases from J, with 11 bases between. The V gene's germline CDR1 is DFQATT and CDR2 SNEGSKA (reference sequence). PCR was performed a second time for about 6 to 12 cycles using a sample-barcoded 5' primer and a J-beta primer mix. TCRdb fed the 5' RACE reads into MiXCR, producing one record per CDR3 protein. The data show 750,000 to 1,000,000 distinct CDR3 sequences, roughly 28% seen once. Separately, the same data were catalogued under a study of T cells of mothers and their children. That report adds: Sample barcodes plus 2-4 random nucleotides came from the M1S primer. Reads obtained per mother exceeded 8.5 million TCR beta CDR3 reads, with approximately 3 million obtained per child.

The source material was blood. V usage is TRBV20-1 and J usage is TRBJ1-6; the D gene is possibly TRBD1 (5 bases). This TCR was recovered from a woman aged 40 to 50 in good health. The CDR3 protein is CSAREGRVTYNSPLHF. CDR3 DNA: TGCAGTGCTAGAGAAGGCAGGGTAACCTATAATTCACCCCTCCACTTT.